This T cell receptor (beta chain) was identified in a study of shared clonotypes between healthy human individuals. Every subset's genomic DNA went evenly onto several immunoSEQ plates. Repertoires were generated with immunoSEQ multiplex PCR, while TCRdb's copy carries only in-frame clones and drops some. The table includes a few hundred thousand clones, 95% to 98% detected once. A remark on this clone: Its antigen is unknown.

Partitioning of CD4+ cells yielded a CD45RA+ naive subset and a CD45RA-negative memory subset. The V gene's germline CDR1 is SGHNT and CDR2 YENEEA. Between the trimmed V and J ends, which lost 1 base and 0 bases, there was a span of 7 bases. The CDR3 is 14 residues long. Points from the study as a whole: Sequencing depth was expected to affect clonotype sharing among donors.

The source of this sequence is a woman between 25 and 40 years old in good health. Material: naive CD4+ T cells sorted from blood. Subset indicated: CD45RA+ positively selected. The gene calls are TRBV11-3 and TRBJ2-7, with D possibly matching TRBD1 (5 bases). CDR3 region: CASSLGQSSYEQYF. The DNA for the CDR3 is TGTGCCAGCAGCTTAGGACAGTCCTCCTACGAGCAGTACTTC.